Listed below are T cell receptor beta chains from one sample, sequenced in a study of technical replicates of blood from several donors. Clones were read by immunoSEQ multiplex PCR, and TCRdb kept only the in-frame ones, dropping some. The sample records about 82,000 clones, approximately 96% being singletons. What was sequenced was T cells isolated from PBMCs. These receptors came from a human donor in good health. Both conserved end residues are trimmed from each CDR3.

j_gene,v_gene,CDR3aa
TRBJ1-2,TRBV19,ASSSNNRADSNYGYT
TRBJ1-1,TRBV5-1,ASSLQGPFTEAF
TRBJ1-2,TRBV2,ASSDQVANYGYT
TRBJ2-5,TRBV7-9,ASRILGTEGETQY
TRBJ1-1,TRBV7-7,ASSLASGTVPLQNTEAF
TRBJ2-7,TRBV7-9,ASSLAGGSYEQY
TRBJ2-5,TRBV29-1,SVVGGRAETQY
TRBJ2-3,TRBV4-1,ASSQERASTDTQY
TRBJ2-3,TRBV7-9,ASWRGFSTDTQY
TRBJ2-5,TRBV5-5,ASSATTQETQY
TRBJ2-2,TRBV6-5,ASDDDGVGGELF
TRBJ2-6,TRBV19,ASSIHANSGANVLT
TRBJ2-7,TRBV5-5,ASSLSAYEQY
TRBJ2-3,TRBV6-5,ASKYWQGTDTQY
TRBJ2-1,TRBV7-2,ASSSAYNEQF
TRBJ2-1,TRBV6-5,ASSNTAVAYNEQF
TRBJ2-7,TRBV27,ASSFRGRHEQY
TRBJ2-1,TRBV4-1,ASSQVGREQF
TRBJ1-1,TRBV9,ASSVVSPGTEAF
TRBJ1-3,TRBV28,ASSLRQLFSGNTIY
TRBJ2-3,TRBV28,ASSDLKRVGTDTQY
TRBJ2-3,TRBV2,ASRENRGPSTDTQY
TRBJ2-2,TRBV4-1,ASSRTANTGELF
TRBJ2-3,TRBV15,ATSRVPLRGSLRTDTQY
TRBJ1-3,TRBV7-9,ASSRTGSGNTIY
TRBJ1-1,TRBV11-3,ASSSRSSINSEAF
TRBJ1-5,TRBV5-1,ASSLGSVNQPQH
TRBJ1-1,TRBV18,ASSPVTLNTEAF